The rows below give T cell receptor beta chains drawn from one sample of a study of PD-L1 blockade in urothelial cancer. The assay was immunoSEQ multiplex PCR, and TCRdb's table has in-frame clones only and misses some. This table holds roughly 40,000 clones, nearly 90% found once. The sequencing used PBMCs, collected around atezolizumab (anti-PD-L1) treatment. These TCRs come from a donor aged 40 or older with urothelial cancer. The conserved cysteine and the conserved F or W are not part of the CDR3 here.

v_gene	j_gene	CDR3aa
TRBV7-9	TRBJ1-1	ASSLWAYTEAF
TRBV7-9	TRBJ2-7	ASRGAAYEQY
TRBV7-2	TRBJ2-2	ASSASGSNTGELF
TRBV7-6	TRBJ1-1	ASSIGPGQGDTEAF
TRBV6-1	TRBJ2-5	AGGGTQETQY
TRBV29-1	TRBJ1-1	SVEQGIGTEAF
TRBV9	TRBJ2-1	ASSVGPLDEQF
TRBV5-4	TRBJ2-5	ASSLGGQGAWETQY
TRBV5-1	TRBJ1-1	ASSLGQGYTEAF
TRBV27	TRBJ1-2	ASRRGGSYGYT
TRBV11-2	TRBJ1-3	ASRPWGRGYTIY
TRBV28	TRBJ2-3	ASPPGGREAGDTQY
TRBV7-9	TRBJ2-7	ASSPTSGSRDEQY
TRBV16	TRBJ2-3	ASSQQQGDTQY
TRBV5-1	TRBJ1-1	ASSSTSVSNTEAF
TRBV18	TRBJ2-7	ASSLQGSGEQY
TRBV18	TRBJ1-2	ASQPGQGAVYGYT
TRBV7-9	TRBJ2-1	ASSAYSGRTYNEQF
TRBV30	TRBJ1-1	AWSSGAIGTEAF
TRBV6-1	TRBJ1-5	ASRGGQALWEPQH
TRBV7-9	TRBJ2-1	ASSPRGWSGPGNEQF
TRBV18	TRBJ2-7	ASSPPTRGEQY
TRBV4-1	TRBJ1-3	ASSGGGAGGNTIY
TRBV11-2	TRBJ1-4	ASSLMAGVELF
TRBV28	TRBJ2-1	ASIARRDEQF
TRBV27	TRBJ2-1	ASSLRVASYNEQF
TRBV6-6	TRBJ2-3	ASRRGGRTDTQY
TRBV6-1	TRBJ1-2	ASRDRGRGYGYT